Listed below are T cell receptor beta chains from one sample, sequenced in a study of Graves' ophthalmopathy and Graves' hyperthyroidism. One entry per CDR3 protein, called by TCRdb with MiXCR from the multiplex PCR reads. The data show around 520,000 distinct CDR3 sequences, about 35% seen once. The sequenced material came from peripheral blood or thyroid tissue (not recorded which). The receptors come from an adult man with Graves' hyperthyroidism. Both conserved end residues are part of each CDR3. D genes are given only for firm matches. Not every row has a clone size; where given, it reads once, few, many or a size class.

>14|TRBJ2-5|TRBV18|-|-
CASSPLWDGETQYF
TGTGCCAGCTCACCACTCTGGGATGGAGAGACCCAGTACTTC
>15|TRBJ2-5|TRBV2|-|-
CASSAGGGTKETQYF
TGTGCCAGCAGTGCGGGTGGCGGGACGAAAGAGACCCAGTACTTC
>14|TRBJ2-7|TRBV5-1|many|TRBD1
CASSLSRGRSEQYF
TGCGCCAGCAGCTTGTCAAGGGGGCGAAGCGAGCAGTACTTC
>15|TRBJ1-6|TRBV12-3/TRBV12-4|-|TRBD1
CASSLSAQGYSPLHF
TGTGCCAGCAGTTTAAGCGCACAGGGGTATTCACCCCTCCACTTT
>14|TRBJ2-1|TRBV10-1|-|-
CASSEFRGPDEQFF
TGCGCCAGCAGTGAGTTCCGGGGCCCGGATGAGCAGTTCTTC
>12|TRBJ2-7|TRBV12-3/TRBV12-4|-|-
CASSSEGIQQYF
TGTGCCAGCAGCTCGGAGGGGATTCAGCAGTACTTC
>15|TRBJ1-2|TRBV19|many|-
CASTPRDGFGAGYTF
TGTGCCAGTACCCCGAGGGATGGCTTTGGAGCGGGCTACACCTTC
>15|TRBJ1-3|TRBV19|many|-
CASSISGSPGNTIYF
TGTGCCAGTAGTATTTCCGGGAGCCCAGGAAACACCATATATTTT
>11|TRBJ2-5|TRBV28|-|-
CASSPPETQYF
TGTGCCAGCAGTCCCCCAGAGACCCAGTACTTC
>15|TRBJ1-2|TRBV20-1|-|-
CSARDISETNYGYTF
TGCAGTGCTAGAGATATTTCAGAAACTAACTATGGCTACACCTTC
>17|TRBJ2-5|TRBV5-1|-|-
CASSSPPYRFGQETQYF
TGCGCCAGCAGCTCCCCACCCTACAGGTTCGGACAAGAGACCCAGTACTTC
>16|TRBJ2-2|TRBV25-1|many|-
CASSELGQGRTGELFF
TGTGCCAGCAGTGAATTGGGGCAGGGGCGGACCGGGGAGCTGTTTTTT
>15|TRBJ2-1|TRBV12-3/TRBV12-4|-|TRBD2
CASSNGLAGNNEQFF
TGTGCCAGCAGCAACGGACTAGCGGGAAACAATGAGCAGTTCTTC
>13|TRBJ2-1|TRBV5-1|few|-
CASSLGVDNEQFF
TGCGCCAGCAGCTTGGGCGTGGACAATGAGCAGTTCTTC
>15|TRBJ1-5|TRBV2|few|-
CASSEGPKPNQPQHF
TGTGCCAGCAGTGAAGGGCCCAAACCCAATCAGCCCCAGCATTTT
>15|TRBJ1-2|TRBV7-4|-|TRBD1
CASSLEGADNYGYTF
TGTGCCAGCAGCTTGGAGGGGGCAGATAACTATGGCTACACCTTC
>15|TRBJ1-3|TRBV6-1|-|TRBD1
CASRDRGASGNTIYF
TGTGCCAGCAGGGACAGGGGCGCGTCTGGAAACACCATATATTTT
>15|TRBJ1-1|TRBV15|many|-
CATSRDSGAGAEAFF
TGTGCCACCAGCAGAGATAGCGGGGCAGGGGCTGAAGCTTTCTTT
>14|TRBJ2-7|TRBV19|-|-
CASSIGHPSYEQYF
TGTGCCAGTAGTATAGGACATCCTTCCTACGAGCAGTACTTC
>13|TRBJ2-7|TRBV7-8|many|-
CASSLLGSGKQYF
TGTGCCAGCAGCTTACTAGGATCAGGCAAGCAGTACTTC